This is a list of T cell receptor beta chains from one sample in a study of T cell changes during pregnancy in multiple sclerosis. Libraries were prepared by immunoSEQ multiplex PCR; TCRdb keeps only in-frame clonotypes and omits some of them. The repertoire holds 35,000 to 45,000 clones, approximately 93% seen once, with around 8.3% in the top ten. The input for sequencing was CD8+ T cells from peripheral blood mononuclear cells, taken in the third trimester of pregnancy. These receptor sequences come from a female donor with multiple sclerosis, enrolled in a pregnancy study. CDR3s leave out the opening cysteine and the closing phenylalanine or tryptophan.

TRBJ2-7 | TRBV25-1 | ASSESGDYEQY
TRBJ2-2 | TRBV5-1 | ASSLYRDSNTGELF
TRBJ2-7 | TRBV6-1 | ASSEDQEGSWEY
TRBJ2-7 | TRBV29-1 | SVEGTGGEQY
TRBJ1-1 | TRBV9 | ASSVVRHLNTEAF
TRBJ1-2 | TRBV27 | ASSLSEVGGYT
TRBJ2-7 | TRBV19 | ASSPPSGGTYEQY
TRBJ1-2 | TRBV6-5 | ASSKWAQGNYGYT
TRBJ1-2 | TRBV2 | ASSIETGSLDGYT
TRBJ2-5 | TRBV7-8 | ASSLGAWRRIPSETQY
TRBJ2-7 | TRBV15 | ATSKTGWSYEQY
TRBJ1-1 | TRBV4-1 | ASSPGAGFEAF
TRBJ1-2 | TRBV5-8 | ASSSTGAGANYGYT
TRBJ2-7 | TRBV27 | ASSLAGAGEQY
TRBJ1-2 | TRBV6-4 | ASSPAGFGYGYT
TRBJ1-5 | TRBV7-9 | ASSPGRSNQPQH
TRBJ2-5 | TRBV11-2 | ASSSEDSRQETQY
TRBJ1-2 | TRBV2 | ASQGTLGYT
TRBJ2-7 | TRBV5-1 | ASSLSGGAHEQY
TRBJ1-1 | TRBV6-4 | ASSDYLNTEAF
TRBJ2-6 | TRBV11-3 | ASSPGQEPDSGANVLT
TRBJ2-3 | TRBV9 | ASSERTDTQY
TRBJ2-7 | TRBV5-5 | ASSFTGAEQY
TRBJ2-3 | TRBV7-9 | ASSLEAGGYSSDTQY
TRBJ2-5 | TRBV13 | ASSLRLPETQY
TRBJ1-1 | TRBV27 | ASSLRQGNTEAF